The subject of this entry is one T cell receptor beta chain. The antigen is unknown. Memory CD4+ cells were the fraction left after CD45RA+ naive selection. The sample comes from a study of shared clonotypes between healthy human individuals. Study information: Used for every donor were three CD4 naive, three CD4 memory, two CD8 naive and one CD8 memory plate.

The V and J ends lost 1 base and 2 bases respectively, with 15 bases between them. The germline V gene encodes CDR1 SGHNT and CDR2 YENEEA. This CDR3 region has 17 residues. Sorted subsets were amplified in replicate PCRs using about 210 ng DNA, tens of thousands of T cell genomes. TCRdb's copy holds only in-frame clones and misses some; the assay was immunoSEQ multiplex PCR. The sample contains around 1.4 million clones, about 98.5% of which appear only once. Points from the study as a whole: Clonotypes that were shared across four donors made up around 5% of naive CD4 clonotypes.

The J gene is TRBJ1-3, the V gene TRBV11-3; D not resolved. The receptor was derived from a young man in good health. Sequencing input: naive CD4+ T cells sorted from blood. The subset denotes: CD45RA+ positively selected. The CDR3 nucleotides are TGTGCCAGCAGCTTAGGAGGTAGAGAGAGGGCTGGAAACACCATATATTTT. Translation: CASSLGGRERAGNTIYF.